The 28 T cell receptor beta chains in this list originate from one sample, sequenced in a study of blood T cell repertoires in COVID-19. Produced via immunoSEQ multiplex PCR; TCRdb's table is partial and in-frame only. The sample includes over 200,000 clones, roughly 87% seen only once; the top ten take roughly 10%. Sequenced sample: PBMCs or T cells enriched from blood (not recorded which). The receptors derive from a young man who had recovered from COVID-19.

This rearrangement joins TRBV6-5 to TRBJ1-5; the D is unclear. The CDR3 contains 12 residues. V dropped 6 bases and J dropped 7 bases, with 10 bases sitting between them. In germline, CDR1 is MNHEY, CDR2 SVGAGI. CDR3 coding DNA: TGTGCCAGCAGAGGCGCCGGGCAGCCCCAGCATTTT. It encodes CASRGAGQPQHF.

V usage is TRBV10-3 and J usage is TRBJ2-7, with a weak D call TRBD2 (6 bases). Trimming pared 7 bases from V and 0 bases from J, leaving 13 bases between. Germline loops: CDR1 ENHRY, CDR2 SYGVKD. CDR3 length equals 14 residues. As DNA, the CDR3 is TGTGCCATCATGGCTAGCGTGAGCTCCTACGAGCAGTACTTC. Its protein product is CAIMASVSSYEQYF.

CDR3 residues: CASSERRGVTEAFF. As DNA, the CDR3 is TGTGCCAGCAGTGAGCGCAGGGGAGTCACTGAAGCTTTCTTT. The chain recombines TRBV2 with TRBJ1-1, with D tentatively TRBD1 (6 bases). Germline values: CDR1 SNHLY, CDR2 FYNNEI. The CDR3 spans 14 residues. The ends were cut back, 3 bases at V and 4 bases at J, with 12 bases in the middle.

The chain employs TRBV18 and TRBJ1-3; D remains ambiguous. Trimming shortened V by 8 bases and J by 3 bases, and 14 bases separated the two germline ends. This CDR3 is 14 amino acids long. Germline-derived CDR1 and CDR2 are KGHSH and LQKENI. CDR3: CASHPNSFGNTIYF. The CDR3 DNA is TGTGCCAGCCACCCTAACAGTTTTGGAAACACCATATATTTT.

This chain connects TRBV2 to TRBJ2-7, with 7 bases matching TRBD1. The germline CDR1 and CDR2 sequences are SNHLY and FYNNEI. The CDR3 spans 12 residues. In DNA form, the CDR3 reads TGTGCCAGCAGATCGGGACAGACGCGGTTCGTCGTC. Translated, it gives CASRSGQTRFVV.

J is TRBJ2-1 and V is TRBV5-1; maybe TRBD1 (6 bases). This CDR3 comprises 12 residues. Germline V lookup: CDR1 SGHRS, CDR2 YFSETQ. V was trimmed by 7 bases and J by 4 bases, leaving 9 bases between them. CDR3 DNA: TGCGCCAGCCGAGGACAGTACAATGAGCAGTTCTTC. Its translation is CASRGQYNEQFF. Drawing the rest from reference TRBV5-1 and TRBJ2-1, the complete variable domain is KAGVTQTPRYLIKTRGQQVTLSCSPISGHRSVSWYQQTPGQGLQFLFEYFSETQRNKGNFPGRFSGRQFSNSRSEMNVSTLELGDSALYLCASRGQYNEQFFGPGTRLTVL.

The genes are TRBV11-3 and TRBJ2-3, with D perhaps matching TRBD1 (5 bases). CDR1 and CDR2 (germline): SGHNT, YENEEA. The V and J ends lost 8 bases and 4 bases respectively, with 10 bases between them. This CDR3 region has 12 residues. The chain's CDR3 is CASGRGADTQYF. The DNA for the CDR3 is TGTGCCAGCGGAAGGGGCGCAGATACGCAGTATTTT.

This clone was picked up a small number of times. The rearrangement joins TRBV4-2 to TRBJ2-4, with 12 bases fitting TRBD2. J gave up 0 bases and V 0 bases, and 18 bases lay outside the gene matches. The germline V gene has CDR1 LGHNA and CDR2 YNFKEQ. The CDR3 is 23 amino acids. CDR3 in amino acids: CASSQEGKDRRGLAGLAKNIQYF. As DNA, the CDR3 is TGTGCCAGCAGCCAAGAGGGCAAGGACAGACGGGGACTAGCGGGCTTAGCCAAAAACATTCAGTACTTC.

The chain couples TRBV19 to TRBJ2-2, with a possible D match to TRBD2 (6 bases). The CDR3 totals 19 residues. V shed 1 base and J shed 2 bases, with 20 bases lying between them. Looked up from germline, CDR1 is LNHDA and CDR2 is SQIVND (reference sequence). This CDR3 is CASSIVEELGLLNTGELFF. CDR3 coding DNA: TGTGCCAGTAGTATAGTAGAAGAGTTGGGACTCTTAAACACCGGGGAGCTGTTTTTT.

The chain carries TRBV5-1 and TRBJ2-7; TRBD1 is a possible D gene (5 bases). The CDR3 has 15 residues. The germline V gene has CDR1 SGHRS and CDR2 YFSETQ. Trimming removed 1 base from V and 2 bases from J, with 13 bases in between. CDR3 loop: CASSLTDNRAYEQYF. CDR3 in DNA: TGCGCCAGCAGCTTGACGGACAACCGAGCCTACGAGCAGTACTTC.

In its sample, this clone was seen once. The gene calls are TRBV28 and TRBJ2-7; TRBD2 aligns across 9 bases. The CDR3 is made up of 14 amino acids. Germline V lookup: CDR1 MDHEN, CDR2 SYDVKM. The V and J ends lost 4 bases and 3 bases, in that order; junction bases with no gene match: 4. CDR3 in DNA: TGTGCCAGCAGTTACAGCGGGAGGATCTACGAGCAGTACTTC. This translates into CASSYSGRIYEQYF.

The CDR3 region has the DNA TGTGCCAGTAGTTTTAACAGGGGGCAGAATTCACCCCTCCACTTT. Translation gives CASSFNRGQNSPLHF. V is TRBV19 and J is TRBJ1-6; 9 nucleotides agree with TRBD1. This CDR3 has 15 amino acids. J gave up 7 bases and V 5 bases, and 6 bases lay outside the gene matches. Germline V gene lookup returns CDR1 LNHDA and CDR2 SQIVND (reference sequence).

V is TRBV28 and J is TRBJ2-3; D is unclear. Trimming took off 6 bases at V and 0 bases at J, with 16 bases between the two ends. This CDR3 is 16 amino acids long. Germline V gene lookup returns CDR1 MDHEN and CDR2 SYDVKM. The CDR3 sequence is CASRYYTLGSTDTQYF. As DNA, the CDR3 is TGTGCCAGCAGATACTACACCCTAGGTAGCACAGATACGCAGTATTTT.

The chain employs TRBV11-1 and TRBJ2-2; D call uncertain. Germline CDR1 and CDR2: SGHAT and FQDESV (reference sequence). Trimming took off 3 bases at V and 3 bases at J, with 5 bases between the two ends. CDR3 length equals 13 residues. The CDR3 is CASSFVDTGELFF. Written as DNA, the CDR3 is TGTGCCAGCAGCTTCGTCGACACCGGGGAGCTGTTTTTT. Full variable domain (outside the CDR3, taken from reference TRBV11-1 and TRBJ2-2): EAEVAQSPRYKITEKSQAVAFWCDPISGHATLYWYRQILGQGPELLVQFQDESVVDDSQLPKDRFSAERLKGVDSTLKIQPAELGDSAMYLCASSFVDTGELFFGEGSRLTVL.

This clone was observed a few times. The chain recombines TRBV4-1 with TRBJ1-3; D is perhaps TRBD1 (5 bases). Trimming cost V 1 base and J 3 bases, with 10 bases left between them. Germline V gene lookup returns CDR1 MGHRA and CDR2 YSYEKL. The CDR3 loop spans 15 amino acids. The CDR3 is CASSQVGAGGNTIYF. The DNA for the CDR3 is TGCGCCAGCAGCCAAGTAGGGGCAGGTGGAAACACCATATATTTT.

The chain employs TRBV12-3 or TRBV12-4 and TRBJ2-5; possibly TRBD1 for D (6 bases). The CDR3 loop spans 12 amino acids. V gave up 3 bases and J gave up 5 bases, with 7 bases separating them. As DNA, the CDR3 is TGTGCCAGCAGTTTCAGGGGCGAGACCCAGTACTTC. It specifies CASSFRGETQYF.

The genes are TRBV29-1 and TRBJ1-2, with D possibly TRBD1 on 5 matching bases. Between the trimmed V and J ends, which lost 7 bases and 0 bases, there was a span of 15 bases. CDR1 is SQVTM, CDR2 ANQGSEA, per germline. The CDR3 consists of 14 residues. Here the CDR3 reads CSAKPDSSNYGYTF. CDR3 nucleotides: TGCAGCGCCAAGCCCGACAGTTCTAACTATGGCTACACCTTC. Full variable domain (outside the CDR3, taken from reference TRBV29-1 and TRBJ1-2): SAVISQKPSRDICQRGTSLTIQCQVDSQVTMMFWYRQQPGQSLTLIATANQGSEATYESGFVIDKFPISRPNLTFSTLTVSNMSPEDSSIYLCSAKPDSSNYGYTFGSGTRLTVV.

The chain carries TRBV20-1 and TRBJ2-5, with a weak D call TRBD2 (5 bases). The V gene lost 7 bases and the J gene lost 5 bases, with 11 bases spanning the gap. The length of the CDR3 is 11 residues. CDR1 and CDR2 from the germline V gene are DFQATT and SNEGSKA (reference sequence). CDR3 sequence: CSGEFWETQYF. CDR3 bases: TGCAGTGGGGAGTTTTGGGAGACCCAGTACTTC.

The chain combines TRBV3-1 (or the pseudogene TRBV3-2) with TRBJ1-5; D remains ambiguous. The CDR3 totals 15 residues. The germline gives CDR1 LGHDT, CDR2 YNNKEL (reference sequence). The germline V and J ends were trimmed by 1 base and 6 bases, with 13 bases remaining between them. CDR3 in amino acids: CASSQVPGSGQPQHF. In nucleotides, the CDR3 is TGTGCCAGCAGCCAAGTACCCGGGTCGGGTCAGCCCCAGCATTTT.

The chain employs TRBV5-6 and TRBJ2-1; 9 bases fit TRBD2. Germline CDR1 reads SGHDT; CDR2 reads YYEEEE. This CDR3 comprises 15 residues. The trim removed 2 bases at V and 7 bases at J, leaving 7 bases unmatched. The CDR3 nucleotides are TGTGCCAGCAGCTTCCCCGGACTAGCGTGGAATGAGCAGTTCTTC. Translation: CASSFPGLAWNEQFF.

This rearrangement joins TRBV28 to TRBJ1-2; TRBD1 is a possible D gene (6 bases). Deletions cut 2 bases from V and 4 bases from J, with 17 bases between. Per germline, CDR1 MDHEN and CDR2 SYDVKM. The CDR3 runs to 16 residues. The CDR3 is CASSLNSGQILYGYTF. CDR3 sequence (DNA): TGTGCCAGCAGTTTAAACTCGGGACAAATACTCTATGGCTACACCTTC.

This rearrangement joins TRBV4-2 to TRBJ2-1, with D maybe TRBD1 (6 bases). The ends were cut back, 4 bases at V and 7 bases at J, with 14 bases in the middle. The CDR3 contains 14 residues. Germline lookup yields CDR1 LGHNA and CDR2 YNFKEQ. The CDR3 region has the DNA TGTGCCAGCAGCCCCCCAGGGGCGCCTAATGAGCAGTTCTTC. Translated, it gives CASSPPGAPNEQFF.

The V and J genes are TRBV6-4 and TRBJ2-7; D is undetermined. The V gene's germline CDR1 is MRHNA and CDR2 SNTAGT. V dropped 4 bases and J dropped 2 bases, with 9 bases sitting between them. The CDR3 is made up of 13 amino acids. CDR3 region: CASSGRNPYEQYF. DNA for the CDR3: TGTGCCAGCAGTGGCAGGAACCCCTACGAGCAGTACTTC.

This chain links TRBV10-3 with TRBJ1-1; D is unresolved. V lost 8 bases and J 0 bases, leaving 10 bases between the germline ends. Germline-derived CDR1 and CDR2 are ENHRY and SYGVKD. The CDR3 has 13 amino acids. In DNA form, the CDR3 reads TGTGCCATCCTGCCGAGATTGAACACTGAAGCTTTCTTT. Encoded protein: CAILPRLNTEAFF.

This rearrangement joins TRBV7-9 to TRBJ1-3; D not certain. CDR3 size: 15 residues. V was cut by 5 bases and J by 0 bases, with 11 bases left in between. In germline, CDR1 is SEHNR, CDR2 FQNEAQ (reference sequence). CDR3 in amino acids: CASSRRFSSGNTIYF. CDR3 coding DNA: TGTGCCAGCAGCCGCCGGTTTAGCTCTGGAAACACCATATATTTT.

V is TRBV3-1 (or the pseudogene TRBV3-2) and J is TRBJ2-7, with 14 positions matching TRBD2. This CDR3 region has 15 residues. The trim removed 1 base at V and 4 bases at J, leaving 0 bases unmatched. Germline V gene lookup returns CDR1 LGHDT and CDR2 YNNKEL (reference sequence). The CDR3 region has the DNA TGTGCCAGCAGCCAAGGACTAGCGGGAGGGTACGAGCAGTACTTC. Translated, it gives CASSQGLAGGYEQYF.

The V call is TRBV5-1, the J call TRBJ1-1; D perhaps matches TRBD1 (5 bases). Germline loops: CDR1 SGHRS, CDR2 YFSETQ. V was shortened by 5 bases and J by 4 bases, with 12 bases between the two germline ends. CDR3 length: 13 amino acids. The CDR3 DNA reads TGCGCCAGCAGACCGGCGGGGGGCACTGAAGCTTTCTTT. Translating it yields CASRPAGGTEAFF.

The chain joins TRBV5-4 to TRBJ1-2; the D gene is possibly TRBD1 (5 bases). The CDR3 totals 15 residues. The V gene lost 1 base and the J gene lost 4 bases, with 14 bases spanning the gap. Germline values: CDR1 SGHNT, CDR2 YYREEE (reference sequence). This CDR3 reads CASSLQGRVSYGYTF. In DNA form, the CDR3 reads TGTGCCAGCAGCTTGCAGGGCAGAGTTAGCTATGGCTACACCTTC.